This is a list of T cell receptor beta chains from one sample in a study of cytomegalovirus exposure and HLA in healthy donors. Using immunoSEQ multiplex PCR, the repertoire was profiled, and TCRdb retains in-frame clones only, with some absent. The data include approximately 40,000 clones; the top ten clones carry about 6%. The source material was PBMCs. The source is a human donor in good health. Each CDR3 is given with its conserved first and last residue. Fields, in order: CDR3 DNA, CDR3 protein, V gene, D gene, J gene. D genes are given only for firm matches.

TGTGCCAGCAGCCAAGGAGCCGGGACAGGGGCAGGTGGGGCCAACGTCCTGACTTTC CASSQGAGTGAGGANVLTF TRBV4-2 TRBD1 TRBJ2-6
TGTGCCAGCAGATACAGGACGGGCGGCTACACCTTC CASRYRTGGYTF TRBV2 . TRBJ1-2
TGTGCCAGCAGGCAGCGGGGCCAAGAGACCCAGTACTTC CASRQRGQETQYF TRBV6-6 TRBD2 TRBJ2-5
TGCGCCAGCAGCGCAGGGATTCGGGGGACTGAAGCTTTCTTT CASSAGIRGTEAFF TRBV5-1 . TRBJ1-1
TGCAGCGTTGCAGGGACTCAGCGGCGTGAGCAGTTCTTC CSVAGTQRREQFF TRBV29-1 . TRBJ2-1
TGTGCCAGCAGTTTAGGACAACGCCAAGAGACCCAGTACTTC CASSLGQRQETQYF TRBV28 . TRBJ2-5
TGTGCCAGCAGCCTCCTCCGACTAGCGGGGGGGCTTTGGGACATTCAGTACTTC CASSLLRLAGGLWDIQYF TRBV11-2 TRBD2 TRBJ2-4
TGCGCCAGCAGCGAAGACAGGATCTATGGCTACACCTTC CASSEDRIYGYTF TRBV5-1 . TRBJ1-2
TGTGCCAGCAGCTTAGCGGCGGGCAGCACAGATACGCAGTATTTT CASSLAAGSTDTQYF TRBV7-9 . TRBJ2-3
TGTGCCAGCAGCCCTGGTACGCGGGGGGCAGACAATGAGCAGTTCTTC CASSPGTRGADNEQFF TRBV5-4 TRBD2 TRBJ2-1
TGTGCCTGGAGTCTGGACAGCTATTCACCCCTCCACTTT CAWSLDSYSPLHF TRBV30 . TRBJ1-6
TGTGCCAGCAGCCCGGGTCCTACGGACGAGCAGTACTTC CASSPGPTDEQYF TRBV9 . TRBJ2-7
TGTGCCAGCAGCCCCCTGACAGGGGGGACCGGGGAGCTGTTTTTT CASSPLTGGTGELFF TRBV14 TRBD1 TRBJ2-2
TGTGCCTGGAAGGTCAGGGGGACTGGTAACTATGGCTACACCTTC CAWKVRGTGNYGYTF TRBV30 TRBD1 TRBJ1-2
TGTGCCAGCAGTGGGGAGTCCCAAGACTATGGCTACACCTTC CASSGESQDYGYTF TRBV28 . TRBJ1-2
TGTGCCAGCAGTGAAACAGGGAGTTATGGCTACACCTTC CASSETGSYGYTF TRBV2 . TRBJ1-2
TGTGCCAGCAAAGGGAGGGGTGATGAAAAACTGTTTTTT CASKGRGDEKLFF TRBV7-9 . TRBJ1-4
TGTGCCAGCTCCTCACTAGCGAGCGGCACAGATACGCAGTATTTT CASSSLASGTDTQYF TRBV18 TRBD2 TRBJ2-3
TGTGCCAGTAGTAAGGGACAGGGATACACTAACTATGGCTACACCTTC CASSKGQGYTNYGYTF TRBV19 TRBD1 TRBJ1-2
TGTGCCAGCAGCTTAGCTGGCAGGGGAAAAGAGACCCAGTACTTC CASSLAGRGKETQYF TRBV7-2 . TRBJ2-5
TGTGCCAGCAGTTTCCCGACAGCAGCCAGGCCTGAAGCTTTCTTT CASSFPTAARPEAFF TRBV28 . TRBJ1-1
TGTGCCAGCTCACCACCAACGACTAGCGGGGCACAAGAGACCCAGTACTTC CASSPPTTSGAQETQYF TRBV18 TRBD2 TRBJ2-5